The entry that follows covers one T cell receptor (beta chain) sequence. In its sample, this clonotype was seen many times. No antigen is known for it. The record has no base qualities; no much larger clone is one base away. Libraries of naive CD8 T cells were built from anywhere between about 17,000 and 1,000,000 sorted cells, with 10%, 30% or 50% of the purified RNA used. Naive CD8 T cells, defined as CD8+CD4-CCR7+CD45RA+, were FACS-sorted into RLT Plus buffer on a BD FACSAria II. To test detection sensitivity, Jurkat RNA equivalent to nine to ten TCR copies was spiked into samples of roughly 20,000-1,100,000 naive CD8 T cells. Enrichment of CD8 T cells was performed with RosetteSep CD8+ T Cell Enrichment Cocktail and Ficoll-Paque, after which ACK red cell lysis was carried out. The data originate from a study of molecular identifiers for immune sequencing clone quantification (dated by TCRdb to between 2018 and 2020). Background for the entire study: In a replicate experiment, RNA from about 19,000 or 110,000 naive CD8 T cells was split into five aliquots, four of which were sequenced. CD8 T cells were used in a methods study to benchmark molecular-identifier clustering-based TCR repertoire sequencing (MIDCIRS) and TCR RNA copy counting.

Overall results and qualifications from the work: The naive libraries included spiked-in Jurkat TCR RNA (around 10 copies' worth), and this RNA is not part of the donor repertoire. The sizes of highly expanded clones could end up underestimated when identical TCR molecules share a barcode. In CMV-specific effector cells, clones with more than 20 RNA copies accounted for over 97% of molecules, whereas in naive cells such clones accounted for under 1%. A single cell's worth of spiked-in Jurkat TCR RNA was reported detectable even among around 970,000 naive CD8 T cells. When barcode sub-clustering was not used, chimeric consensus sequences inflated TCR diversity, with chimeras reaching as high as 47%. Modeling estimated about 2.8 recovered TCR RNA copies per cell, compared with about ten by digital PCR, which implies 30% to 35% capture efficiency.

The library was prepared using PCR. Sequenced on a NextSeq 500. Bulk TCR libraries were generated as previously described, with the TCR primers listed in Table S5 used. Total RNA was purified with the Qiagen AllPrep DNA/RNA kit. Before analysis, reads from multiple sequencing runs of the same library were pooled. The original pipeline was this. Reads were retained only if their TCR constant sequence matched exactly, and those retained reads were trimmed to 150 nt and grouped according to their 12-nt molecular barcodes. Reads within each barcode group were sub-clustered using a 15% Levenshtein threshold, and quality-weighted consensus sequences were constructed for each RNA molecule. Non-functional sequences were removed, as were lower-count sequences one edit away from another. On the basis of fitting two negative binomial distributions, barcode sub-clusters with fewer than 20% of the maximum read count were discarded. TCRdb cleaned the public reads at Q25 with fastp, built clones with MiXCR and kept in-frame beta chains. Rows with a matching CDR3 protein are joined into one entry that keeps the most common DNA and genes. TCRdb assigned the V and J calls; the authors' analysis was not used. The sample table lists about half a million distinct CDR3 sequences, about 25% of them with a count of one. The top ten constitute roughly 0.79% of the sample.

Specimen: naive CD8+ T cells from blood, with Jurkat cell RNA spiked in. The sample's cell subset or site label, decoded: FACS-sorted CD8+CD4-CCR7+CD45RA+ naive T cells. The sequence came from a human donor in good health. Some libraries in this study had Jurkat cell RNA spiked in.

The nucleotide sequence reads TGTGCCAGCAGCCATGGGACAGGTCCTAACTATGGCTACACCTTC. It translates to CASSHGTGPNYGYTF. The sequence links TRBV14 to TRBJ1-2, with 8 central nucleotides matching TRBD1. Germline trimming: 3 bases from V, 0 bases from J; junction bases outside gene matches: 3. The CDR3 has 15 amino acids, counting the end cysteine and phenylalanine. The read is trimmed to its CDR3 DNA, 45 bases read in frame from base 1. Looking up the germline V gene yields CDR1 SGHDN and CDR2 FVKESK.